The rows below give T cell receptor beta chains drawn from one sample of a study of regulatory T cells in long-lasting Graves disease. TCRdb independently ran MiXCR on the multiplex PCR reads; one entry per CDR3 protein. Counted here are 440,000 or so distinct CDR3 sequences, around 17% occurring once; the ten biggest clones make up around a tenth. This same sample was also taken into another study, of T cells in Graves' hyperthyroidism and ophthalmopathy.

Sequenced material: peripheral blood mononuclear cells (PBMCs), taken at new diagnosis, from a patient treated with antithyroid drugs. These receptors all stem from a woman under 40 with Graves disease. The conserved cysteine and the conserved F or W are not part of the CDR3 here. Fields, in order: V gene, J gene, CDR3 length, CDR3 protein.

TRBV11-2	TRBJ2-7	12	ASSLVAIHYEQY
TRBV7-2	TRBJ2-1	13	ASSRGLAGLDEQF
TRBV7-2	TRBJ1-2	10	ASSSQGYDYT
TRBV30	TRBJ2-1	12	AWSGQGVYNEQF
TRBV20-1	TRBJ2-1	16	SARDGRRDAEPYNEHF
TRBV12-3/TRBV12-4	TRBJ2-1	14	ASRGGGTGPSNEQF
TRBV12-3/TRBV12-4	TRBJ2-1	10	ASRGTNNEQF
TRBV13	TRBJ2-7	14	ASSPSLTRELYEQY
TRBV7-9	TRBJ2-6	15	ASSKQGAFSGANVLT
TRBV11-2	TRBJ2-3	11	ASSNSRGDTQY
TRBV20-1	TRBJ2-1	12	SAGRGSSYNEQF
TRBV2	TRBJ2-1	11	ANKIGGLNEQF
TRBV5-1	TRBJ2-7	13	ASSLEGGTRSEQY
TRBV12-3/TRBV12-4	TRBJ1-1	12	ASRATRMNTEAF
TRBV29-1	TRBJ2-1	13	SVRGGPSGYNEQF
TRBV20-1	TRBJ2-2	12	SAPGTRVTGELF
TRBV10-3	TRBJ2-5	13	AISEVRDQQETQY
TRBV10-3	TRBJ1-1	12	AISESREENEAF
TRBV6-5	TRBJ1-3	12	ASMGQYSGNTIY
TRBV2	TRBJ1-6	12	ASKGQGDNSPLH
TRBV27	TRBJ2-1	12	ASSFRGSYSEQF
TRBV7-2	TRBJ1-4	11	ASSLVYREKLF
TRBV27	TRBJ2-7	13	ASSFGQGGGNEQY
TRBV20-1	TRBJ2-2	14	SARDRVTSGTGELF
TRBV28	TRBJ1-2	11	ASSQRAGNGYT
TRBV27	TRBJ2-5	13	ASRSLDRSQETQY
TRBV7-3	TRBJ2-6	17	ASSPGTSGRGSGANVLT
TRBV7-2	TRBJ1-2	10	ASSSEVKDYT